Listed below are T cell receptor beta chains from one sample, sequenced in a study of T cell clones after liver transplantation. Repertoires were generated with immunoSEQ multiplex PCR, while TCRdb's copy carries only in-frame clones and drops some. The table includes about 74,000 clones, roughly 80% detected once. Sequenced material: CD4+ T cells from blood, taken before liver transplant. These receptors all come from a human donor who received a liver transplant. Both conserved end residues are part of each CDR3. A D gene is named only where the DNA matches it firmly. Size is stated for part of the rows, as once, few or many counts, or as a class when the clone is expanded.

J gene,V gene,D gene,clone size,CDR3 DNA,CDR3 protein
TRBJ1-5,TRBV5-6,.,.,TGTGCCAGCAGCGCGTCGGGGGCCAACAATCAGCCCCAGCATTTT,CASSASGANNQPQHF
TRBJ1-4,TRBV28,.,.,TGTGCCAGCATCGAAACGGGGGCTTTGAACGAAAAACTGTTTTTT,CASIETGALNEKLFF
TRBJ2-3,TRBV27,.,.,TGTGCCAGCAGTTTGGTGACCAGCACAGATACGCAGTATTTT,CASSLVTSTDTQYF
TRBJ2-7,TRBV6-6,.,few,TGTGCCAGCAGTCGTTTCTCGGACTCATTGGGGGAGCAGTACTTC,CASSRFSDSLGEQYF
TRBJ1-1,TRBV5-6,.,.,TGTGCCAGCAGCCGGGGGATAAGCGACACTGAAGCTTTCTTT,CASSRGISDTEAFF
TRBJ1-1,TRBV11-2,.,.,TGTGCCAGCAGCCCCACGAGGTCTGACACTGAAGCTTTCTTT,CASSPTRSDTEAFF
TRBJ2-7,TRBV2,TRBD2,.,TGTGCCAGAGTTAAGGGAGGGAGTATCTACGAGCAGTACTTC,CARVKGGSIYEQYF
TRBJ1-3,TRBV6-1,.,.,TGTGCCAGCAGTGAAAGGAACGAACTCTCTGGAAACACCATATATTTT,CASSERNELSGNTIYF
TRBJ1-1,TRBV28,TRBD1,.,TGTGCCAGCAGCTTACCGAAGGGGGCGGGAACTGAAGCTTTCTTT,CASSLPKGAGTEAFF
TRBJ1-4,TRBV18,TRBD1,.,TGTGCCAGCTCACCAAGGGGACAGGATGAAAAACTGTTTTTT,CASSPRGQDEKLFF
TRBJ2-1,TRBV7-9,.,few,TGTGCCAGCAGCCCACTTCCATGGTCCGCGGAGCAGTTCTTC,CASSPLPWSAEQFF
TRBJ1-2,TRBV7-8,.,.,TGTGCCAGCAGCTTCGGAGGATTGGACTATGGCTACACCTTC,CASSFGGLDYGYTF
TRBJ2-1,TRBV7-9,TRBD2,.,TGTGCCAGCAGCTGGGTCATAGCGGGGGGATACAATGAGCAGTTCTTC,CASSWVIAGGYNEQFF
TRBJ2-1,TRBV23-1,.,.,TGCGCCAGCAGTCACGGGGGACGCCGAATCTCCTACAATGAGCAGTTCTTC,CASSHGGRRISYNEQFF
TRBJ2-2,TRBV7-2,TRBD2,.,TGTGCCAGCAGCTTAACGGGACTAGCGGGACACACCGGGGAGCTGTTTTTT,CASSLTGLAGHTGELFF
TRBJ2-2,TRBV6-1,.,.,TGTGCCAGCACCAAGGAAAGGGTCACCGGGGAGCTGTTTTTT,CASTKERVTGELFF
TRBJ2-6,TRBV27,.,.,TGTGCCAGCAGTCCCCTCTCTGGGGCCAACGTCCTGACTTTC,CASSPLSGANVLTF
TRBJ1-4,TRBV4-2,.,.,TGTGCCAGCAGCCAAGACTTGAACAGGGCCCCTAATGAAAAACTGTTTTTT,CASSQDLNRAPNEKLFF
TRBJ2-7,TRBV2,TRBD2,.,TGTGCCAGCGGCCTATCTAGCGGGAGCTCCTACGAGCAGTACTTC,CASGLSSGSSYEQYF
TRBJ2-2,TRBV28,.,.,TGTGCCAGCAGTTTTTTAGCCGGGGAGCTGTTTTTT,CASSFLAGELFF
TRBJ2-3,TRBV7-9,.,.,TGTGCCAGCAGCTTAGCGGTCGGTGTCACAGATACGCAGTATTTT,CASSLAVGVTDTQYF
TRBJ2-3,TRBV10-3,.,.,TGTGCCATCAGGGCAGTTTTCAGCACAGATACGCAGTATTTT,CAIRAVFSTDTQYF
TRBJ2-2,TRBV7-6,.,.,TGTGCCAGCAGCTCTTCGAACACCGGGGAGCTGTTTTTT,CASSSSNTGELFF
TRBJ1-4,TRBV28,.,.,TGTGCCAGCAGGAGCCCCGGACAAGAGGGTGAAAAACTGTTTTTT,CASRSPGQEGEKLFF
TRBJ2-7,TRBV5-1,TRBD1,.,TGCGCCAGCAGGTGGGGACAGGATACTATTTACGAGCAGTACTTC,CASRWGQDTIYEQYF
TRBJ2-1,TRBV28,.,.,TGTGCCAGTAATACAGTCCCCTCCTACAATGAGCAGTTCTTC,CASNTVPSYNEQFF
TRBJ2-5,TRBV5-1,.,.,TGCGCCAGCAGCCCGCAAGGTTGGGGGAGTGGGTTAGAGACCCAGTACTTC,CASSPQGWGSGLETQYF
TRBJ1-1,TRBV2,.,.,TGTGCCAGCAGTGTGCGCCCGAACACTGAAGCTTTCTTT,CASSVRPNTEAFF
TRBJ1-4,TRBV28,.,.,TGTGCCAGCAGTGGGCCTGGGGCGAATGAAAAACTGTTTTTT,CASSGPGANEKLFF
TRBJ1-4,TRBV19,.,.,TGTGCCAGTAGGGGATGGGGACGTCAGGATGAAAAACTGTTTTTT,CASRGWGRQDEKLFF
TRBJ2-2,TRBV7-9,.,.,TGTGCCAGCAGCACCGCGTGGGGGACGAACACCGGGGAGCTGTTTTTT,CASSTAWGTNTGELFF
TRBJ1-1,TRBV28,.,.,TGTGCCAGCAGTTATTTGTCCGGGTCGGGCACTGAAGCTTTCTTT,CASSYLSGSGTEAFF